This T cell receptor beta chain appears in the sequencing data of a study of cytomegalovirus exposure and HLA in healthy donors. This CDR3 comprises 14 residues. V trimming: 6 bases; J trimming: 6 bases; junction bases outside the gene matches: 5. Germline V gives CDR1 WSHSY, CDR2 SAAADI. In the PCR, 60 Vbeta and 13 Jbeta primers were used. Per the study methods: Among the unique TCR beta chains that a later analysis counted, about 84 million in all, 10 million to 13 million were shared. Repertoires were generated with immunoSEQ multiplex PCR, while TCRdb's copy carries only in-frame clones and drops some. The DNA was the basis for D and trimming; V, J and clone size are from that table. Found here are 150,000 to 200,000 clones, approximately 80% of them singletons; the top ten hold 14%. With respect to this clone: Its antigen is undetermined.

Findings of the study overall: Rarity marked most TCR sequences, yet some public TCRs occurred in many donors. CMV serostatus stood as the only immune exposure information on hand.

The TCR sequence derives from a woman in her 40s in good health and CMV-seronegative. The J gene is TRBJ1-6, the V gene TRBV10-2; 7 bases line up with TRBD1. The specimen was PBMCs. CDR3 sequence: CASRVTGSNSPLHF. The CDR3 DNA sequence: TGCGCCAGCAGGGTGACAGGGAGTAATTCACCCCTCCACTTT.